The clone carrying this TCR beta chain has a handful of counts. Antigen unknown. Built from TCR beta cDNA, the libraries had unique molecular identifiers in them. TCRdb itself ran the PCR reads through MiXCR, one entry per CDR3 protein. The sample consists of 380,000 or so distinct CDR3 sequences, 30% to 45% of them appearing once. CDR3 length equals 16 residues. The V end was cut by 4 bases, the J end by 3 bases, with 19 bases between. In germline, CDR1 is DFQATT, CDR2 SNEGSKA (reference sequence). The sample is drawn from a study of post-analysis software for immune sequencing data. Study outcomes and limitations: Included in a set of roughly 5 TRBV segments more frequent in patients than controls were TRBV5-6, TRBV5-1 and TRBV20-1.

This TCR came from a girl aged 10 to 17 with multiple sclerosis. The chain combines TRBV20-1 with TRBJ2-4, with D perhaps matching TRBD2 (5 bases). The sequenced sample consisted of blood. This CDR3 is CSAIEGWVRDKNIQYF. CDR3 DNA sequence: TGCAGTGCTATCGAAGGCTGGGTTCGGGACAAAAACATTCAGTACTTC.